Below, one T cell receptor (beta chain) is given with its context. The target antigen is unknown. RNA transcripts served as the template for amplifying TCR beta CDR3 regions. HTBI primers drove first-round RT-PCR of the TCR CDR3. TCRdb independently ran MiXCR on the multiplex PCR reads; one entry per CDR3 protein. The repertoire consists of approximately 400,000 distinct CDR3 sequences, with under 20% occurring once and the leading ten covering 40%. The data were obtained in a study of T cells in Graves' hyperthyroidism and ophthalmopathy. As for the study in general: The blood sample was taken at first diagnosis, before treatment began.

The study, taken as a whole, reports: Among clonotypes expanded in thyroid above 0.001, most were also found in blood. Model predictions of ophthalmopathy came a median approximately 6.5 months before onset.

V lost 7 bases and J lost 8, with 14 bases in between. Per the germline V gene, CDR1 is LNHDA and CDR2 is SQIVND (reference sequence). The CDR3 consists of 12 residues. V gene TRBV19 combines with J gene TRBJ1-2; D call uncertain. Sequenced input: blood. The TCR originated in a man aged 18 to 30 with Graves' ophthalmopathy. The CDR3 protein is CASIRPHWGYTF. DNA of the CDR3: TGTGCCAGTATTCGACCCCATTGGGGCTACACCTTC.